This entry concerns a single T cell receptor beta chain. The CDR3 loop spans 15 amino acids. Germline CDR1 LNHDA, CDR2 SQIVND (reference sequence). Trimming pared 3 bases from V and 1 base from J, leaving 12 bases between. The entry originates in a study of technical replicates of blood from a handful of donors. The data were produced by immunoSEQ multiplex PCR, yet TCRdb's version contains in-frame clones alone and is incomplete. The sample holds about 73,000 clones, 93% seen once. J is TRBJ2-5 and V is TRBV19; tentatively, D is TRBD2 (5 bases). The sequencing sample was made of T cells isolated from PBMCs. The receptor's source is a human donor in good health. In nucleotides, the CDR3 is TGTGCCAGTAGTATGGCTAGAGGGTTCCAAGAGACCCAGTACTTC. This translates into CASSMARGFQETQYF. Complete variable domain (other parts from reference TRBV19 and TRBJ2-5): DGGITQSPKYLFRKEGQNVTLSCEQNLNHDAMYWYRQDPGQGLRLIYYSQIVNDFQKGDIAEGYSVSREKKESFPLTVTSAQKNPTAFYLCASSMARGFQETQYFGPGTRLLVL.